These 7 T cell receptor beta chains originate from one sample sequenced in a study of identical twins. In TCRdb, the 5' RACE reads were re-called with MiXCR into one record per CDR3 protein. The sample carries 450,000 or so distinct CDR3 sequences, 14% recorded once. The sample also formed part of further work on yellow fever vaccine responses in identical twins.

Sequencing was done on a sample of CD4+ T cells sorted from blood. Source of these receptors: a woman aged 18-35 years in good health.

The V call is TRBV11-2, the J call TRBJ2-1; D possibly matches TRBD1 or TRBD2 (5 bases each). V lost 0 bases and J 0 bases, leaving 9 bases between the germline ends. The CDR3 contains 16 residues. Germline lookup yields CDR1 SGHAT and CDR2 FQNNGV. CDR3 protein: CASSLEGVTSYNEQFF. The CDR3 DNA is TGTGCCAGCAGCTTAGAGGGGGTCACCTCCTACAATGAGCAGTTCTTC.

This clonotype was seen a few times. V usage is TRBV15 and J usage is TRBJ2-7; TRBD2 is a possible D gene (5 bases). The germline V gene encodes CDR1 LNHNV and CDR2 YYDKDF (reference sequence). This CDR3 has 14 amino acids. The V and J ends lost 6 bases and 3 bases respectively, with 15 bases between them. CDR3 region: CATSWLAIGYEQYF. DNA of the CDR3: TGTGCCACCAGTTGGCTAGCAATCGGCTACGAGCAGTACTTC.

The table lists this clonotype with many counts. The gene calls are TRBV5-1 and TRBJ1-1; perhaps TRBD1 as D (5 bases). In germline, CDR1 is SGHRS, CDR2 YFSETQ. The CDR3 consists of 13 residues. Trimming took 4 bases from V and 4 from J, leaving 11 bases between them. CDR3 nucleotide sequence: TGCGCCAGCAGCGAGGCAGGGATCACTGAAGCTTTCTTT. Translating gives CASSEAGITEAFF.

This clonotype has at least ten counts. The J gene is TRBJ2-7, the V gene TRBV10-3; possible D gene TRBD2, 6 bases. The germline CDR1 and CDR2 sequences are ENHRY and SYGVKD. The CDR3 has 14 amino acids. V shed 5 bases and J shed 0 bases, with 11 bases lying between them. The CDR3 DNA reads TGTGCCATCAGTTACACGGGAGTCTCCTACGAGCAGTACTTC. This codes for CAISYTGVSYEQYF.

This clonotype came up a few times. The chain has TRBV20-1 and TRBJ2-7, with TRBD1 identical over 7 bases. Trimming removed 1 base from V and 2 bases from J; junction bases left unmatched: 5. Germline V gene lookup returns CDR1 DFQATT and CDR2 SNEGSKA (reference sequence). The CDR3 runs 14 residues. The DNA for the CDR3 is TGCAGTGCTAGAGGGACAGGTCCTACCTACGAGCAGTACTTC. It is translated as CSARGTGPTYEQYF.

Here the CDR3 DNA reads TGTGCCAGCAGTTTATATCAAGCGGGGGGAGGCAATGAGCAGTTCTTC. Translation: CASSLYQAGGGNEQFF. V usage is TRBV27 and J usage is TRBJ2-1; 9 positions match TRBD2. The CDR3 totals 16 residues. J was trimmed by 6 bases and V by 1 base; bases with no gene match: 7. Germline assignment: CDR1 MNHEY and CDR2 SMNVEV (reference sequence).

This clonotype has more than one count but fewer than ten. The rearrangement uses TRBV4-2 and TRBJ2-7, with 10 positions matching TRBD2. Looked up from germline, CDR1 is LGHNA and CDR2 is YNFKEQ. The CDR3 covers 16 residues. The J segment lost 1 base and the V segment lost 1 base, leaving 4 bases of the junction unmatched. For the CDR3, the DNA is TGTGCCAGCAGCCAAGGATGGACTAGCGGTTCCTACGAGCAGTACTTC. This encodes CASSQGWTSGSYEQYF.